This T cell receptor (beta chain) was recovered during a study of blood T cell repertoires in COVID-19. Study context: Italy, Spain and the United States were the sources of the convalescent and acute COVID-19 samples. T cells, B-cell-depleted T cells, or PBMCs supplied cDNA or gDNA.

Germline loops: CDR1 SGHRS, CDR2 YFSETQ. The V gene lost 2 bases and the J gene lost 4 bases, with 15 bases spanning the gap. The CDR3 contains 15 residues. Per the study methods: Estimation of nucleated cell counts was performed using reference gene primer amplification. The data were produced by immunoSEQ multiplex PCR, yet TCRdb's version contains in-frame clones alone and is incomplete. The DNA gave D and trimming, while V, J and clone size come from that table. The sample consists of 110,000 to 150,000 clones, 84% of them appearing once. The receptor's source is a man aged 55 to 70 with active or convalescent COVID-19. The sequenced material came from peripheral blood. The chain couples TRBV5-1 to TRBJ1-1, with D possibly being TRBD1 (5 bases). The CDR3 nucleotides read TGCGCCAGCAGCTTAGGGCAGCCCGGGGGCACTGAAGCTTTCTTT. Translation gives CASSLGQPGGTEAFF.